The T cell receptor beta chain under discussion was sequenced for a study of regulatory T cells in long-lasting Graves disease. Study as a whole: With positive TSH receptor antibodies and over 5 years of antithyroid drugs, Graves' disease was considered persistent.

Time point indicated: persistent/refractory GD, antithyroid drugs over 5 years with positive TRAb. The TCR library was made from RNA that had been extracted from PBMCs in TRIzol. This clonotype appeared a few times. The germline V gene encodes CDR1 LGHDT and CDR2 YNNKEL (reference sequence). The CDR3 consists of 14 residues. The germline V and J ends were trimmed by 4 bases and 3 bases, with 12 bases remaining between them. To make TCR beta libraries, researchers used iRepertoire HTBI primers and Arm-PCR of CDR3 regions. TCRdb fed the multiplex PCR reads into MiXCR, producing one record per CDR3 protein. This sample carries 500,000 to 800,000 distinct CDR3 sequences, approximately 29% of them seen once, and the ten largest clones take about two fifths.

This specimen was peripheral blood mononuclear cells (PBMCs), taken when the disease was refractory, from a patient treated with antithyroid drugs. This sequence joins TRBV3-1 and TRBJ1-1, with a possible D match to TRBD1 (5 bases). The TCR originated in a female donor with Graves disease. The CDR3 loop is CASSRLGPDTEAFF. As DNA, the CDR3 is TGTGCCAGCAGCCGATTGGGGCCGGACACTGAAGCTTTCTTT.